This TCR beta chain was documented in a study of blood T cells in healthy people across ages. At the level of the study: About one barcoded beta molecule per two T cells was the capture yield of template switching. Study-level findings and limits: While age rose, TCR beta diversity per million T cells dropped in a roughly linear way. It was found that TCR beta diversity correlated strongly with the percentage of naive T cells.

In its sample, this clonotype was seen a few times. Its matching antigen is unknown. Alongside a J-beta primer mix, a sample-barcoded 5' primer served in a second PCR lasting about 7 to 11 cycles. A tag from a template-switch adaptor with 12 random nucleotides marked each cDNA molecule. MiXCR was run by TCRdb on the 5' RACE reads, yielding one entry per CDR3 protein. The sample shows 850,000 to 950,000 distinct CDR3 sequences, 25% to 35% of them seen only once. The CDR3 has 18 amino acids. V shed 5 bases and J shed 1 base, with 22 bases lying between them. Germline values: CDR1 MDHEN, CDR2 SYDVKM. The clonotype comes from a woman older than 75 in good health. The gene calls are TRBV28 and TRBJ2-3, with a weak D call TRBD1 (6 bases). The sequenced material came from blood. The CDR3, as DNA: TGTGCCAGCAGTCGGACGACGGGACAAGCACTCGGCACAGATACGCAGTATTTT. Amino acids: CASSRTTGQALGTDTQYF.